This TCR beta chain was identified during a study of cytomegalovirus exposure and HLA in healthy donors. With regard to this clone: The antigen is not known.

Donors sampled were nominally healthy, though unrecorded immune exposures were likely. Vbeta (60) and Jbeta (13) primers were used in the PCR. Generated by immunoSEQ multiplex PCR, the TCRdb table keeps only in-frame clones and is missing some. The sample lists 95,000 to 110,000 clones; approximately 73% were seen once. V gave up 2 bases and J gave up 5 bases, with 19 bases separating them. CDR1 and CDR2 (germline): SNHLY, FYNNEI. CDR3 length equals 18 residues. Whole-study results and caveats: Serostatus for CMV was the only available immune exposure information. Sequences of the TCR beta chain were said to predict the HLA-A and HLA-B alleles of most subjects accurately.

Material: PBMCs. The receptor was derived from a young man in good health and CMV-seronegative. The genes are TRBV2 and TRBJ1-6; weak D call: TRBD1 (5 bases). The CDR3 reads CASSEPWGVEVNNSPLHF. The CDR3 coding sequence is TGTGCCAGCAGTGAACCTTGGGGGGTTGAGGTAAATAATTCACCCCTCCACTTT.